Listed here are 10 T cell receptor beta chains from one sample, sequenced in a study of somatic mutations in cytotoxic T cells in rheumatoid arthritis (dated by TCRdb to the late 2010s). Libraries were constructed by the immunoSEQ multiplex PCR assay. TCRdb took this table from immuneACCESS and kept in-frame rearrangements with V and J called. Such tables lack part of the clones; where checked against another copy, unresolved V genes explain under half of the gap, and the rest is unexplained. A total of approximately 13,000 clones appear in this sample, about four fifths of them only once. About 20% of the sample is taken by the ten largest. The sequenced sample consisted of CD8+ T cells sorted from blood. All receptors derive from an adult with rheumatoid arthritis.

V and J are TRBV6-1 and TRBJ2-3; 8 nucleotides align to TRBD2. The CDR3 loop spans 16 amino acids. After removal of 4 bases from V and 7 bases from J, the junction contained 13 bases not matched to a gene. Germline lookup yields CDR1 MNHNS and CDR2 SASEGT. The chain's CDR3 is CASSVLSGRSAYTQYF. The CDR3 coding sequence is TGTGCCAGCAGTGTACTAAGCGGGAGATCCGCATATACGCAGTATTTT.

The chain links TRBV27 to TRBJ2-4, with 7 bases identical to TRBD2. This CDR3 comprises 16 residues. CDR1 is MNHEY and CDR2 is SMNVEV in the germline V gene (reference sequence). V lost 0 bases to trimming and J lost 8 bases; unmatched junction nucleotides: 10. CDR3 protein: CASSLSNRGVWDIQYF. CDR3 sequence (DNA): TGTGCCAGCAGTTTATCGAATCGGGGGGTCTGGGACATTCAGTACTTC.

The chain uses TRBV4-1 and TRBJ2-7; D is perhaps TRBD1 or TRBD2 (5 bases each). Germline V lookup: CDR1 MGHRA, CDR2 YSYEKL. The germline V and J ends were trimmed by 1 base and 3 bases, with 13 bases remaining between them. The CDR3 spans 15 residues. CDR3 region: CASSQVGGGGYEQYF. For the CDR3, the DNA is TGCGCCAGCAGCCAAGTAGGTGGGGGTGGCTACGAGCAGTACTTC.

The chain is built from TRBV15 and TRBJ2-3; D may be TRBD2 (6 bases). Trimming left V 0 bases short and J 3 bases short, with 10 bases between. The CDR3 spans 15 residues. Germline V gives CDR1 LNHNV, CDR2 YYDKDF (reference sequence). The chain's CDR3 is CATSREGGATDTQYF. The DNA for the CDR3 is TGTGCCACCAGCAGAGAGGGGGGAGCTACAGATACGCAGTATTTT.

The V gene is TRBV11-2, the J gene TRBJ2-7; possibly TRBD1 for D (6 bases). V lost 4 bases and J lost 3, with 10 bases in between. The CDR3 length is 13 residues. CDR1 and CDR2 (germline): SGHAT, FQNNGV. The CDR3 protein is CASSSAGDYEQYF. The DNA of the CDR3 is TGTGCCAGCAGCTCGGCAGGGGACTACGAGCAGTACTTC.

The chain links TRBV19 to TRBJ2-1; D unclear. Germline lookup yields CDR1 LNHDA and CDR2 SQIVND (reference sequence). The CDR3 is made up of 14 amino acids. Trimming left V 7 bases short and J 0 bases short, with 10 bases between. The CDR3 loop reads CASKVTDSYNEQFF. The CDR3 region has the DNA TGTGCCAGTAAGGTAACTGACTCCTACAATGAGCAGTTCTTC.

This chain uses TRBV12-5 with TRBJ2-5; maybe TRBD1 (6 bases). There are 16 residues in the CDR3. The V and J ends lost 4 bases and 3 bases respectively, with 18 bases between them. Germline CDR1 reads LGHNT; CDR2 reads FRNRAP. CDR3 sequence reads: CASGSPGLGAEETQYF. The CDR3 DNA reads TGTGCTAGTGGTTCCCCTGGTTTGGGGGCTGAAGAGACCCAGTACTTC.

The J gene is TRBJ1-2, the V gene TRBV7-8; 7 bases agree with TRBD1. This CDR3 region has 17 residues. The V gene's germline CDR1 is SGHVS and CDR2 FQNEAQ. V trimming: 2 bases; J trimming: 2 bases; junction bases outside the gene matches: 11. The CDR3 DNA reads as TGTGCCAGCAGCTTAATACCCTGGGACAGCCAAAACTATGGCTACACCTTC. Protein sequence: CASSLIPWDSQNYGYTF.

The CDR3 spells CASSQFVTGGGNYGYTF. DNA of the CDR3: TGCGCCAGCAGCCAATTTGTAACAGGGGGCGGAAACTATGGCTACACCTTC. V is TRBV4-1 and J is TRBJ1-2; 9 nucleotides agree with TRBD1. Germline CDR1 reads MGHRA; CDR2 reads YSYEKL. The CDR3 extends over 17 amino acids. V gave up 2 bases and J gave up 2 bases; unmatched junction bases: 9.

The V gene is TRBV7-6, the J gene TRBJ2-6; a possible D gene is TRBD2 (6 bases). The CDR3 has 17 residues. Per germline, CDR1 SGHVS and CDR2 FNYEAQ. V lost 1 base to trimming and J lost 0 bases, with 10 bases between them. CDR3 region: CASSLGTGASGANVLTF. CDR3 DNA sequence: TGTGCCAGCAGCTTAGGGACGGGAGCCTCTGGGGCCAACGTCCTGACTTTC.